Following are 25 T cell receptor beta chains from one sample sequenced in a study of T cells of healthy individuals. TCRdb re-called the 5' RACE reads through MiXCR, storing one row per CDR3 protein. The repertoire holds around 63,000 distinct CDR3 sequences, with under 20% as singletons. These receptor sequences come from a human donor in good health.

By share, this clonotype ranks as medium-sized. V and J are TRBV29-1 and TRBJ2-4; D call uncertain. The CDR3 loop spans 15 amino acids. CDR1 and CDR2 from the germline V gene are SQVTM and ANQGSEA. The ends were cut back, 5 bases at V and 1 base at J, with 15 bases in the middle. CDR3: CSVSGRGGAKNIQYF. The CDR3 DNA sequence: TGCAGCGTTTCCGGACGAGGTGGCGCCAAAAACATTCAGTACTTC.

This clonotype was detected many times. V gene TRBV9 combines with J gene TRBJ2-1, with a tentative D call TRBD2 (5 bases). Trimming left V 0 bases short and J 3 bases short, with 10 bases between. The germline gives CDR1 SGDLS, CDR2 YYNGEE. There are 15 residues in the CDR3. In nucleotides, the CDR3 is TGTGCCAGCAGCGTAGCCCTGAGGGACTACAATGAGCAGTTCTTC. This encodes CASSVALRDYNEQFF.

At least ten counts were recorded for this clonotype. The V gene is TRBV5-6, the J gene TRBJ2-7; D remains ambiguous. V lost 3 bases and J 0 bases, leaving 4 bases between the germline ends. Germline V gene data show CDR1 as SGHDT and CDR2 as YYEEEE. This CDR3 has 12 amino acids. In nucleotides, the CDR3 is TGTGCCAGCAGCTCCTCCTCCTACGAGCAGTACTTC. This gives the protein CASSSSSYEQYF.

This clonotype was detected many times. The rearrangement joins TRBV7-2 to TRBJ1-1, with TRBD1 as a possible D gene (5 bases). In germline, CDR1 is SGHTA, CDR2 FQGNSA. This CDR3 has 13 amino acids. V was shortened by 2 bases and J by 7 bases, with 11 bases between the two germline ends. The DNA of the CDR3 is TGTGCCAGCAGCTTAATGAGGGGCGGTGAAGCTTTCTTT. Protein product: CASSLMRGGEAFF.

This clonotype was recorded many times. The chain joins TRBV4-3 to TRBJ2-2, with D possibly matching TRBD2 (5 bases). Germline-derived CDR1 and CDR2 are LGHNA and YSLEER. This CDR3 has 15 amino acids. Trimming left V 2 bases short and J 4 bases short, with 11 bases between. This CDR3 reads CASSQSVRGTGELFF. CDR3 nucleotides: TGCGCCAGCAGCCAATCGGTACGGGGCACCGGGGAGCTGTTTTTT.

Turning to this clonotype: This may stem from a read error, because a much larger clone lies one nucleotide away. V is TRBV9 and J is TRBJ1-1; unclear D gene. Germline assignment: CDR1 SGDLS and CDR2 YYNGEE. Trimming removed 0 bases at V and 3 bases at J, with 9 bases between. The CDR3 spans 14 residues. The CDR3 is CASSVAVRDTEAFF. CDR3 nucleotide sequence: TGTGCCAGCAGCGTAGCGGTCAGAGACACTGAAGCTTTCTTT.

With respect to this clonotype: A much larger clonotype is one base distant, so this may be a read error. This rearrangement joins TRBV11-2 to TRBJ2-3; D gene unclear. Germline V gives CDR1 SGHAT, CDR2 FQNNGV. CDR3 length equals 14 residues. The CDR3 nucleotides are TGTGCCTGCAGCTTAGATCCAATTGGGGATACGCAGTATTTT. It yields the protein CACSLDPIGDTQYF.

This clonotype has only a few counts. This chain joins TRBV2 and TRBJ1-1; D gene ambiguous. With 6 bases removed from V and 7 bases from J, the gap between germline ends came to 12 bases. The germline V gene encodes CDR1 SNHLY and CDR2 FYNNEI. This CDR3 region has 12 residues. For the CDR3, the DNA is TGTGCCAGCAGCGAGGGCGGAAATGAAGCTTTCTTT. This encodes CASSEGGNEAFF.

This chain uses TRBV20-1 with TRBJ2-7; D gene uncertain. This CDR3 contains 13 residues. V lost 0 bases to trimming and J lost 1 base, with 7 bases between them. The germline CDR1 and CDR2 sequences are DFQATT and SNEGSKA (reference sequence). CDR3 in amino acids: CSARDLESYEQYF. The CDR3 DNA reads as TGCAGTGCTAGAGATCTGGAATCCTACGAGCAGTACTTC.

The chain is built from TRBV7-8 and TRBJ2-1; 7 nucleotides agree with TRBD1. With V trimmed by 1 base and J by 7 bases, 7 bases remained unmatched. CDR1 SGHVS and CDR2 FQNEAQ come from the germline V gene. The length of the CDR3 is 15 residues. The CDR3 loop is CASSLGDSPQNEQFF. CDR3 DNA sequence: TGTGCCAGCAGCTTAGGGGACAGCCCTCAAAATGAGCAGTTCTTC.

Ten or more counts support this clonotype. The rearrangement links TRBV25-1 to TRBJ2-7, with D perhaps assigned TRBD1 or TRBD2 (6 bases each). From germline, CDR1 is MGHDK and CDR2 SYGVNS. The CDR3 has 15 residues. The germline V and J ends were trimmed by 3 bases and 5 bases, with 17 bases remaining between them. The CDR3 spells CASSDLGGPFDEQYF. CDR3 nucleotide sequence: TGTGCCAGCAGTGACCTTGGGGGGCCGTTCGACGAGCAGTACTTC.

The sample holds a few counts of this clonotype. The chain is built from TRBV2 and TRBJ2-1; D call uncertain. The CDR3 sequence is 13 residues long. CDR1 is SNHLY and CDR2 is FYNNEI in the germline V gene. With 2 bases removed from V and 6 bases from J, the gap between germline ends came to 8 bases. CDR3 nucleotide sequence: TGTGCCAGCAGTGAATGGATATTCAATGAGCAGTTCTTC. This encodes CASSEWIFNEQFF.

This clonotype was recorded at least ten times. The rearrangement links TRBV6-5 to TRBJ1-6; D perhaps matches TRBD1 (5 bases). The germline V gene has CDR1 MNHEY and CDR2 SVGAGI. V was cut by 6 bases and J by 6 bases, with 15 bases left in between. The CDR3 contains 15 residues. For the CDR3, the DNA is TGTGCCAGCAGGCACCGGGACCATCTTAATTCACCCCTCCACTTT. Its translation is CASRHRDHLNSPLHF.

The sample holds many counts of this clonotype. V gene TRBV6-2 or TRBV6-3 combines with J gene TRBJ2-3; unclear D gene. Germline V gives CDR1 MNHEY, CDR2 SVGEGT. The ends were cut back, 6 bases at V and 6 bases at J, with 7 bases in the middle. The CDR3 runs to 11 residues. The CDR3 region is CASSLGDTQYF. The CDR3, as DNA: TGTGCCAGCAGCCTCGGGGATACGCAGTATTTT.

This clonotype has only a few counts. The V call is TRBV30, the J call TRBJ2-1, with TRBD2 matching 8 bases. Germline CDR1 GTSNPN, CDR2 SVGIG (reference sequence). The CDR3 is 15 amino acids. The V and J ends lost 2 bases and 8 bases, in that order; junction bases with no gene match: 11. The CDR3 here is CAWSRLSGGIDEQFF. For the CDR3, the DNA is TGTGCCTGGAGTCGTTTGAGCGGGGGAATCGATGAGCAGTTCTTC. Full variable domain (remainder filled in from reference TRBV30 and TRBJ2-1): SQTIHQWPATLVQPVGSPLSLECTVEGTSNPNLYWYRQAAGRGLQLLFYSVGIGQISSEVPQNLSASRPQDRQFILSSKKLLLSDSGFYLCAWSRLSGGIDEQFFGPGTRLTVL.

The chain combines TRBV9 with TRBJ1-5; TRBD1 is a possible D gene (5 bases). The CDR3 has 15 amino acids. Germline V gives CDR1 SGDLS, CDR2 YYNGEE. Trimming cost V 4 bases and J 4 bases, with 15 bases left between them. CDR3 sequence reads: CASSSRGVANQPQHF. The CDR3 DNA follows: TGTGCCAGCAGCTCCCGGGGGGTGGCGAATCAGCCCCAGCATTTT.

Details on this clonotype: This may be a read error: a much more frequent sequence differs by one nucleotide. The chain employs TRBV4-1 and TRBJ1-2; tentative D call: TRBD1 (5 bases). V was clipped by 0 bases and J by 7 bases, with 12 bases between them. The CDR3 length is 14 residues. Germline CDR1 reads MGHRA; CDR2 reads YSYEKL. DNA of the CDR3: TGCGCCAGCAGCCAAGATGGAGCAGGGTTTGGCTACACCTTC. It codes for CASSQDGAGFGYTF.

This clonotype has only a few counts. The V call is TRBV4-1, the J call TRBJ2-6, with TRBD1 matching 9 bases. The CDR3 runs to 17 residues. Germline values: CDR1 MGHRA, CDR2 YSYEKL. Trimming at V came to 4 bases and at J to 2 bases, leaving 6 bases not matched to a gene. The CDR3 reads CASSLTGQGAGANVLTF. CDR3 coding DNA: TGCGCCAGCAGCCTGACGGGACAGGGAGCTGGGGCCAACGTCCTGACTTTC.

The V gene is TRBV20-1, the J gene TRBJ2-1; unclear D gene. CDR3 length equals 12 residues. CDR1 is DFQATT, CDR2 SNEGSKA, per germline (reference sequence). The V end lost 5 bases, the J end lost 12 bases, and 17 bases lay between the germline ends. The CDR3 reads CSAETLGDPQFF. CDR3 sequence (DNA): TGCAGTGCTGAGACTCTCGGAGACCCGCAGTTCTTC.

This clonotype was counted at least ten times. The chain links TRBV11-2 to TRBJ2-5; 7 bases fit TRBD2. Germline V gene data show CDR1 as SGHAT and CDR2 as FQNNGV. J lost 5 bases, V lost 5 bases, and 11 bases had no gene match. The CDR3 extends over 15 amino acids. The DNA of the CDR3 is TGTGCCAGCAGCCTCGGACTGCGGGGAGGGGAGACCCAGTACTTC. Protein sequence: CASSLGLRGGETQYF.

The CDR3 sequence: CASSQDSSYSYEQYF. The CDR3 DNA follows: TGCGCCAGCAGCCAAGATAGCAGCTATTCCTACGAGCAGTACTTC. This chain joins TRBV4-3 and TRBJ2-7; D ambiguous. The CDR3 runs 15 residues. CDR1 and CDR2 from the germline V gene are LGHNA and YSLEER. Trimming took 0 bases from V and 1 from J, leaving 10 bases between them.

The chain has TRBV4-1 and TRBJ2-7, with unresolved D. Per the germline V gene, CDR1 is MGHRA and CDR2 is YSYEKL. The germline V and J ends were trimmed by 2 bases and 3 bases, with 11 bases remaining between them. The CDR3 loop spans 14 amino acids. The CDR3 DNA sequence: TGCGCCAGCAGCCAAATGAGTGCAAACTACGAGCAGTACTTC. This encodes CASSQMSANYEQYF.

The table lists this clonotype with many counts. The chain uses TRBV20-1 and TRBJ2-7, with 13 positions matching TRBD2. The CDR3 spans 16 residues. Germline CDR1 DFQATT, CDR2 SNEGSKA (reference sequence). The V gene end was trimmed by 4 bases and the J gene end by 4 bases; junction bases not matched to a gene: 10. The CDR3 region is CSAIIPGTSGVYEQYF. DNA for the CDR3: TGCAGTGCTATTATACCCGGGACTAGCGGGGTTTACGAGCAGTACTTC.

The chain links TRBV6-1 to TRBJ1-6, with 10 bases aligning to TRBD1. CDR1 and CDR2 from the germline V gene are MNHNS and SASEGT. The CDR3 is 15 residues long. V lost 6 bases, J lost 4 bases, and 3 bases stayed unmatched. The CDR3 is CASRTGGMYNSPLHF. Here the CDR3 DNA reads TGTGCCAGCAGGACAGGGGGCATGTATAATTCACCCCTCCACTTT.

The gene calls are TRBV27 and TRBJ2-7, with 7 bases lining up with TRBD1. Germline lookup yields CDR1 MNHEY and CDR2 SMNVEV (reference sequence). CDR3 length equals 14 residues. V was pared by 5 bases and J by 0 bases, with 4 bases of the junction left unmatched. The CDR3 sequence is CASSVSGGSYEQYF. The CDR3 DNA follows: TGTGCCAGCAGTGTCTCAGGGGGCTCCTACGAGCAGTACTTC.